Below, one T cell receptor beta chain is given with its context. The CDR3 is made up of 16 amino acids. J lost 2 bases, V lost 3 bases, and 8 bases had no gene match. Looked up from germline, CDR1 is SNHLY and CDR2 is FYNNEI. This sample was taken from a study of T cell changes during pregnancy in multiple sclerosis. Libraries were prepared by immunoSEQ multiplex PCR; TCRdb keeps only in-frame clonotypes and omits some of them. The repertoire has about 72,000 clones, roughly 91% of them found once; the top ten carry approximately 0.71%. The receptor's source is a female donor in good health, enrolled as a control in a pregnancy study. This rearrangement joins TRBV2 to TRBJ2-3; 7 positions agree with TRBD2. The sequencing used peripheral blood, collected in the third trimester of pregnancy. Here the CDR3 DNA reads TGTGCCAGCAGTGACTGGCTAGCGGAGGTCACAGATACGCAGTATTTT. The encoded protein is CASSDWLAEVTDTQYF.